The 14 T cell receptor beta chains below all came from one sample that was sequenced in a study of spatial heterogeneity in lung cancer. In TCRdb, the 5' RACE reads were re-called with MiXCR into one record per CDR3 protein. The sample carries roughly 70,000 distinct CDR3 sequences, around 9.3% recorded once. Time point denoted: blood at routine non-recurrence follow-up after resection. The sample was PBMCs, taken at follow-up. The receptors come from a female donor with early-stage non-small cell lung cancer.

The sample holds many counts of this clonotype. The chain links TRBV20-1 to TRBJ2-1, with D perhaps matching TRBD2 (5 bases). This CDR3 is built from 14 residues. The V gene lost 2 bases and the J gene lost 2 bases, with 10 bases spanning the gap. Germline CDR1 DFQATT, CDR2 SNEGSKA (reference sequence). CDR3 in amino acids: CSARRENPYNEQFF. CDR3 in DNA: TGCAGTGCTAGAAGGGAGAACCCCTACAATGAGCAGTTCTTC.

This clonotype came up many times. The genes are TRBV30 and TRBJ2-7; 7 bases line up with TRBD2. Per the germline V gene, CDR1 is GTSNPN and CDR2 is SVGIG (reference sequence). V shed 5 bases and J 3 bases; nucleotides not matched to a gene: 4. CDR3 length: 12 amino acids. The CDR3 region has the DNA TGTGCCTGGCGAAGGGAGGGCTACGAGCAGTACTTC. It encodes CAWRREGYEQYF.

This clonotype was seen a handful of times. J is TRBJ1-1 and V is TRBV14; tentative D call: TRBD1 (5 bases). The CDR3 sequence is 16 residues long. Looked up from germline, CDR1 is SGHDN and CDR2 is FVKESK. Trimming left V 6 bases short and J 0 bases short, with 17 bases between. CDR3 amino acids: CASSPLRGFMNTEAFF. In nucleotides, the CDR3 is TGTGCCAGCAGTCCCCTTAGGGGATTTATGAACACTGAAGCTTTCTTT.

This clonotype came up many times. This chain uses TRBV2 with TRBJ2-7, with a possible D match to TRBD2 (5 bases). Germline V CDR1 and CDR2: SNHLY, FYNNEI. Trimming pared 6 bases from V and 4 bases from J, leaving 13 bases between. CDR3 length: 13 amino acids. The CDR3 reads CASRELPGYEQYF. The CDR3 coding sequence is TGTGCCAGCAGGGAACTCCCGGGGTACGAGCAGTACTTC.

This clonotype was observed many times. The chain links TRBV7-9 to TRBJ2-1, with D perhaps matching TRBD1 or TRBD2 (5 bases each). The CDR3 runs to 11 residues. CDR1 and CDR2 (germline): SEHNR, FQNEAQ (reference sequence). Between the trimmed V and J ends, which lost 4 bases and 9 bases, there was a span of 7 bases. CDR3 sequence (DNA): TGTGCCAGCAGCTGGGGGTTTGAGCAGTTCTTC. Its translation: CASSWGFEQFF.

This clonotype was counted at least ten times. The rearrangement links TRBV2 to TRBJ2-5; possible D gene TRBD1, 5 bases. The germline CDR1 and CDR2 sequences are SNHLY and FYNNEI. Trimming pared 1 base from V and 5 bases from J, leaving 11 bases between. The CDR3 is made up of 14 amino acids. Here the CDR3 DNA reads TGTGCCAGCAGTGAAGAGGAAGGGGCTGAGACCCAGTACTTC. This sequence encodes CASSEEEGAETQYF.

This clonotype has at least ten counts. This chain uses TRBV3-1 with TRBJ2-2; 9 nucleotides line up with TRBD2. Germline assignment: CDR1 LGHDT and CDR2 YNNKEL (reference sequence). The CDR3 extends over 18 amino acids. Trimming cost V 0 bases and J 8 bases; bases outside gene matches: 13. This chain's CDR3 is CASSQEGGRLAVRGELFF. Written as DNA, the CDR3 is TGTGCCAGCAGCCAAGAAGGCGGACGACTAGCGGTTCGGGGGGAGCTGTTTTTT. The full variable domain, rest sourced from reference TRBV3-1 and TRBJ2-2, is DTAVSQTPKYLVTQMGNDKSIKCEQNLGHDTMYWYKQDSKKFLKIMFSYNNKELIINETVPNRFSPKSPDKAHLNLHINSLELGDSAVYFCASSQEGGRLAVRGELFFGEGSRLTVL.

This clonotype was seen at least ten times. The chain links TRBV3-1 to TRBJ1-5; no firm D call. Deletions cut 0 bases from V and 5 bases from J, with 8 bases between. The CDR3 loop spans 14 amino acids. Germline V CDR1 and CDR2: LGHDT, YNNKEL (reference sequence). The CDR3 sequence is CASSQDVTDQPQHF. The CDR3 DNA reads as TGTGCCAGCAGCCAAGATGTTACGGATCAGCCCCAGCATTTT.

This clonotype was observed many times. The genes are TRBV5-1 and TRBJ2-5; the match to TRBD2 covers 12 bases. Per the germline V gene, CDR1 is SGHRS and CDR2 is YFSETQ. The junction had 7 bases not matched to a gene; V was cut back by 4 bases and J by 3 bases. The CDR3 is made up of 16 amino acids. CDR3 in amino acids: CASSIALAGGEETQYF. The CDR3 DNA reads as TGCGCCAGCAGCATCGCACTAGCGGGAGGTGAAGAGACCCAGTACTTC.

As regards this clonotype: The junction shows a germline mismatch at one end, possibly a read error. The chain carries TRBV10-1 and TRBJ2-2; D possibly corresponds to TRBD1 (6 bases). Germline assignment: CDR1 WNHNN and CDR2 SYGVQD (reference sequence). The CDR3 loop spans 14 amino acids. The chain's CDR3 is CASSESQGTEELFF. For the CDR3, the DNA is TGCGCCAGCAGTGAGTCACAGGGAACCGAGGAGCTGTTTTTT.

J is TRBJ1-2 and V is TRBV20-1; maybe TRBD1 (5 bases). CDR1 and CDR2 from the germline V gene are DFQATT and SNEGSKA (reference sequence). The CDR3 contains 14 residues. With 3 bases removed from V and 4 bases from J, the gap between germline ends came to 15 bases. The CDR3 sequence is CSASPPGGIYGYTF. CDR3 nucleotides: TGCAGTGCTAGCCCCCCCGGGGGGATCTATGGCTACACCTTC.

This clonotype has just a few counts. The chain is built from TRBV10-2 and TRBJ2-7; 7 positions match TRBD2. Germline CDR1 WSHSY, CDR2 SAAADI. J gave up 2 bases and V 6 bases, and 10 bases lay outside the gene matches. The CDR3 is 15 amino acids. The CDR3 DNA sequence: TGCGCCAGCAGGTCCGGGGGAGGGACCACCTACGAGCAGTACTTC. This codes for CASRSGGGTTYEQYF.

This clonotype was seen more than once but under ten times. The chain combines TRBV10-3 with TRBJ2-5; 13 bases map to TRBD2. Germline V gene sequence: CDR1 ENHRY, CDR2 SYGVKD. The CDR3 spans 13 residues. V lost 6 bases, J lost 5 bases, and 0 bases stayed unmatched. CDR3 sequence (DNA): TGTGCCATCAGGGGACTAGCGGGGGAGACCCAGTACTTC. This sequence encodes CAIRGLAGETQYF.

At least ten counts were recorded for this clonotype. The V gene is TRBV9, the J gene TRBJ2-7, with 7 positions matching TRBD1. V shed 3 bases, J shed 2 bases, and the junction held 5 bases outside the gene matches. Germline V gene data show CDR1 as SGDLS and CDR2 as YYNGEE. The CDR3 contains 14 residues. CDR3 sequence reads: CASSDGTATYEQYF. As DNA, the CDR3 is TGTGCCAGCAGCGACGGGACAGCTACCTACGAGCAGTACTTC.